This T cell receptor beta chain comes out of a study of blood T cell repertoires in COVID-19 (TCRdb year 2020). Looking at the study overall: Collaborator samples came from the United States, Italy and Spain and covered acute and convalescent phases of COVID-19. The material from the prospective study consisted of cDNA or gDNA derived from T cells, B-cell-depleted T cells, or PBMCs. Subjects who had been exposed to COVID-19, were actively infected with it, or had recovered from it provided the deeply sampled blood TCRbeta repertoires that made up the dataset. A freely available public database, intended as a resource for researchers studying the immune response to SARS-CoV-2, is where the repertoires were released. Samples came from the ongoing ImmuneRACE study (first 160 participants) plus 1,254 subjects from 6 global collaborators. Sample metadata almost always included a de-identified subject ID, COVID-19 status, age in years and sex. HLA class I and class II types, where available, came from metadata supplied by the sample provider rather than from assay-based typing. Study-wide conclusions, independent of this receptor: The amount of clinical and demographic metadata varied by source and participant and was provided uncurated.

The trim is 2 bases for V and 8 bases for J, with a gap of 19 bases between the germline ends. The cysteine opens and the phenylalanine closes a CDR3 of 15 amino acids. Here the CDR3 DNA is all that survives: 45 bases in frame from base 1. CDR1 and CDR2 were assigned from the germline V gene (reference sequence) as GTSNPN and SVGIG. TCRbeta CDR3 regions were amplified from genomic DNA using the immunoSEQ Assay, a bias-controlled multiplex PCR. The original methods were these. The number of nucleated cells in each sample was estimated from the amplification of reference gene primers within the assay. Sequence reads were collapsed and filtered to measure the absolute abundance of every unique TCRbeta CDR3 rearrangement. Productive Simpson clonality was computed per sample as the square root of Simpson's diversity index over productive rearrangements. As stored in TCRdb, this immuneACCESS dataset retains in-frame rearrangements with V and J assigned. A fraction of the clones does not appear; measured against another copy, unresolved V genes explain less than half of the discrepancy, and the remainder lacks a known reason. Clonal size and the V and J genes are those of that table, whereas D and trimming came from the DNA. A total of fewer than 200,000 clones appear in this sample, around 80% of them only once. Together, the top ten hold 6.5% to 7% of the sample.

Collaborating institutions collected whole blood in K2EDTA tubes following their own protocols. Collaborator samples were shipped for TCRbeta analysis as frozen whole blood, isolated PBMCs, or DNA extracted from either sample type. Notes on this clone: This clone's antigen is unknown. No much larger clone is present one base from it, and per-base qualities are unavailable.

Rearrangement joined TRBV30 to TRBJ1-5; a tentative D match to TRBD1 spans 6 bases. This TCR derives from a man between 65 and 85 years old with active or convalescent COVID-19. Sequenced sample: peripheral blood. This receptor has the CDR3 CAWSRKGGRDEPQHF. The nucleotides are TGTGCCTGGAGTCGGAAGGGGGGGAGGGATGAGCCCCAGCATTTT.